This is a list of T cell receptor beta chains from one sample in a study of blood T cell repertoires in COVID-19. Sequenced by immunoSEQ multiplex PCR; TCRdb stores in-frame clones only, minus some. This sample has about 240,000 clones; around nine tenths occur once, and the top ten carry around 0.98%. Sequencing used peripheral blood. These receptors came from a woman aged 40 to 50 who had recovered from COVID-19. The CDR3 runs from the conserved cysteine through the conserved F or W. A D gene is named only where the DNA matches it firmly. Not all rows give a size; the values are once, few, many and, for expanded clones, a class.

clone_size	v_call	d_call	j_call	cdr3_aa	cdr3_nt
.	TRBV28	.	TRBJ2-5	CASSFPGRKSETQYF	TGTGCCAGCAGTTTCCCAGGGCGCAAGTCAGAGACCCAGTACTTC
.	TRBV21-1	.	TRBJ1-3	CASSTGTAILGNTIYF	TGTGCCAGCAGCACCGGGACAGCCATACTTGGAAACACCATATATTTT
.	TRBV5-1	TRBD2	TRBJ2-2	CASSPGLAGATGELFF	TGCGCCAGCAGCCCCGGACTAGCGGGCGCGACCGGGGAGCTGTTTTTT
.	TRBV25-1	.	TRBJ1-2	CASSEWGGASGYGYTF	TGTGCCAGCAGTGAATGGGGGGGAGCTTCTGGCTATGGCTACACCTTC
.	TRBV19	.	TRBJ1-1	CASSLTGNRNTEAFF	TGTGCCAGTAGTTTAACAGGGAACAGGAACACTGAAGCTTTCTTT
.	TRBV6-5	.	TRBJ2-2	CASTKGHNTGELFF	TGTGCCAGCACCAAGGGACACAACACCGGGGAGCTGTTTTTT
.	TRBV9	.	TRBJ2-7	CASSPGQGGYEQYF	TGTGCCAGCAGCCCTGGGCAGGGTGGGTACGAGCAGTACTTC
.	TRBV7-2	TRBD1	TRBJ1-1	CASNPTGQVEAFF	TGTGCCAGCAACCCGACAGGGCAGGTTGAAGCTTTCTTT
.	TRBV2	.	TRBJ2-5	CASRDISETQYF	TGTGCCAGCCGGGACATCTCCGAGACCCAGTACTTC
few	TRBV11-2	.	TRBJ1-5	CASSRGAGGNQPQHF	TGTGCCAGCAGCCGGGGGGCAGGGGGCAATCAGCCCCAGCATTTT
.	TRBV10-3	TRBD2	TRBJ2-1	CAISGPSGRRSSYNEQFF	TGTGCCATCAGTGGGCCTAGCGGGAGGCGTAGCTCCTACAATGAGCAGTTCTTC
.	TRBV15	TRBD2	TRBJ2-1	CATSRASGRTDEQFF	TGTGCCACCAGCAGAGCGAGCGGGAGGACCGATGAGCAGTTCTTC
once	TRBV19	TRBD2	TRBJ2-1	CASSIRRGAFPHYNEQFF	TGTGCCAGTAGTATAAGGCGGGGGGCTTTCCCCCATTACAATGAGCAGTTCTTC
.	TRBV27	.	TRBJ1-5	CASSLSGDDNQPQHF	TGTGCCAGCAGTTTATCGGGAGACGACAATCAGCCCCAGCATTTT
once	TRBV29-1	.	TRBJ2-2	CSVGGPLWATGELFF	TGCAGCGTTGGTGGGCCACTCTGGGCCACCGGGGAGCTGTTTTTT
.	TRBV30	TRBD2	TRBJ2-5	CAWSVGGTSGRRAQYF	TGTGCCTGGAGTGTAGGGGGGACTAGCGGGAGACGGGCCCAGTACTTC
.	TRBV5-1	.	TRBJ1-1	CASSTLAGGLNTEAFF	TGCGCCAGCAGCACCCTTGCCGGGGGGCTGAACACTGAAGCTTTCTTT
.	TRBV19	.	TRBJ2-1	CASSTPGGAGLNEQFF	TGTGCCAGTAGTACCCCCGGGGGAGCGGGCCTCAATGAGCAGTTCTTC
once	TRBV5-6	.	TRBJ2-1	CASSSPSGPRYNEQFF	TGTGCCAGCAGCTCCCCAAGCGGACCCCGGTACAATGAGCAGTTCTTC
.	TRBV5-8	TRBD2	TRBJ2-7	CASSLAGLAGEQYF	TGTGCCAGCAGCTTGGCGGGACTAGCTGGCGAGCAGTACTTC
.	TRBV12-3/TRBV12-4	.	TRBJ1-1	CASSPRDTEAFF	TGTGCCAGCAGCCCCCGGGACACTGAAGCTTTCTTT
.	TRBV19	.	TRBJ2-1	CASSTGGPSYNEQFF	TGTGCCAGTAGTACCGGAGGGCCCTCCTACAATGAGCAGTTCTTC
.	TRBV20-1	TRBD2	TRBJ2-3	CSASSGRAADTQYF	TGCAGTGCTAGTAGCGGGAGGGCCGCAGATACGCAGTATTTT
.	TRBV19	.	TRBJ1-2	CASSTGGGRPNYGYTF	TGTGCCAGTAGCACCGGGGGGGGCAGACCGAACTATGGCTACACCTTC
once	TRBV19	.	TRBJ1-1	CASSIFRDTEAFF	TGTGCCAGTAGTATTTTCCGGGACACTGAAGCTTTCTTT
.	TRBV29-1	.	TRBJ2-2	CSAQSGRNTGELFF	TGCAGCGCCCAGAGCGGGCGGAACACCGGGGAGCTGTTTTTT
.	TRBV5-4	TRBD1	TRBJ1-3	CASSPGQGLSGNTIYF	TGTGCCAGCAGCCCAGGACAGGGCCTCTCTGGAAACACCATATATTTT
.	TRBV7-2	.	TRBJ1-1	CASSLMVADTEAFF	TGTGCCAGCAGCTTAATGGTGGCGGACACTGAAGCTTTCTTT
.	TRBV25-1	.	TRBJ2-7	CASSELGGGEQYF	TGTGCCAGCAGTGAATTGGGGGGAGGCGAGCAGTACTTC
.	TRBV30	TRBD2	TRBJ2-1	CAWSVRASRGRGYEQFF	TGTGCCTGGAGTGTGCGGGCGAGTCGCGGGAGGGGCTATGAGCAGTTCTTC
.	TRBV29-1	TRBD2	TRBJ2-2	CSVEASGGNTGELFF	TGCAGCGTTGAGGCTAGCGGGGGGAACACCGGGGAGCTGTTTTTT
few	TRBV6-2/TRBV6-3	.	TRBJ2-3	CASSYGEEADTQYF	TGTGCCAGCAGTTACGGGGAGGAGGCAGATACGCAGTATTTT
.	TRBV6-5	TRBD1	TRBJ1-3	CASRKGQGHGNTIYF	TGTGCCAGCAGGAAAGGACAGGGCCATGGAAACACCATATATTTT
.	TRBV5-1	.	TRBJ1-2	CASSLDSPNGYTF	TGCGCCAGCAGCCTTGACAGCCCGAATGGCTACACCTTC
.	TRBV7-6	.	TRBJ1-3	CASSLVRGGGNTIYF	TGTGCCAGCAGCTTAGTTCGAGGGGGTGGAAACACCATATATTTT
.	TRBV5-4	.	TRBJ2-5	CASSFGGREETQYF	TGTGCCAGCAGCTTCGGGGGGCGCGAGGAGACCCAGTACTTC
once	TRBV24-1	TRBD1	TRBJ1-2	CATSARTGTGYTF	TGTGCCACCAGTGCCCGGACAGGAACCGGCTACACCTTC
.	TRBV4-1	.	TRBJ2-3	CASSQDGGKSTDTQYF	TGCGCCAGCAGCCAAGATGGGGGCAAAAGCACAGATACGCAGTATTTT